The 20 T cell receptor beta chains reported below all come from one sample, sequenced in a study of T-cell memory formation after mild COVID-19. TCRdb independently ran MiXCR on the 5' RACE reads; one entry per CDR3 protein. The data contain 140,000 to 150,000 distinct CDR3 sequences, 19% of them singletons. The specimen was PBMCs or a T cell subset sorted from them (not recorded which). Receptors originate from an adult woman who had mild COVID-19 (a few samples of this study predate the infection). Cell type and time point are not known.

Only a few counts were recorded for this clonotype. J is TRBJ2-3 and V is TRBV12-3 or TRBV12-4, with D perhaps matching TRBD1 (6 bases). This CDR3 has 15 amino acids. With 6 bases removed from V and 4 bases from J, the gap between germline ends came to 17 bases. The CDR3 loop is CASSLDPEGADTQYF. The CDR3 nucleotides are TGTGCCAGCAGCCTGGACCCAGAGGGGGCAGATACGCAGTATTTT.

This clonotype was observed a few times. The chain couples TRBV12-3 or TRBV12-4 to TRBJ2-5, with D unclear. This CDR3 comprises 14 residues. The V end lost 1 base, the J end lost 5 bases, and 11 bases lay between the germline ends. The CDR3 coding sequence is TGTGCCAGCAGTTTAGTTCCAGTCGGGGAGACCCAGTACTTC. This sequence encodes CASSLVPVGETQYF.

This clonotype has a handful of counts. The chain employs TRBV5-1 and TRBJ2-7; the D is unclear. The germline gives CDR1 SGHRS, CDR2 YFSETQ. The germline V and J ends were trimmed by 3 bases and 6 bases, with 19 bases remaining between them. CDR3 size: 15 residues. CDR3 loop: CASSSGSLVEGEQYF. CDR3 DNA: TGCGCCAGCAGCTCCGGTTCCTTGGTGGAAGGCGAGCAGTACTTC.

This clonotype was seen ten or more times. V and J are TRBV21-1 and TRBJ1-6; the table assigns TRBD1, which was not confirmed against the DNA. TRBV21-1 is reported as a pseudogene. The CDR3 length is 16 residues. CDR3: CASSTAKTGGRSPLHF. CDR3 nucleotides: TGTGCCAGCAGCACAGCAAAAACAGGGGGTCGGTCACCCCTCCACTTT.

The sample holds a few counts of this clonotype. The rearrangement joins TRBV27 to TRBJ2-7; D gene unclear. The CDR3 has 15 amino acids. Per the germline V gene, CDR1 is MNHEY and CDR2 is SMNVEV (reference sequence). The germline V and J ends were trimmed by 2 bases and 0 bases, with 11 bases remaining between them. CDR3 in amino acids: CASSLAALSSYEQYF. CDR3 DNA sequence: TGTGCCAGCAGTTTAGCAGCGTTGAGCTCCTACGAGCAGTACTTC.

Only a few counts were recorded for this clonotype. V usage is TRBV5-1 and J usage is TRBJ2-5, with 12 bases matching TRBD2. Germline V gives CDR1 SGHRS, CDR2 YFSETQ. V lost 3 bases to trimming and J lost 7 bases; unmatched junction nucleotides: 13. The CDR3 has 17 residues. CDR3 residues: CASSWGPPSGGAATQYF. The CDR3 DNA reads TGCGCCAGCAGCTGGGGACCGCCTAGCGGGGGGGCCGCGACCCAGTACTTC.

The V gene is TRBV20-1, the J gene TRBJ1-2; D is possibly TRBD1 (5 bases). Trimming left V 0 bases short and J 0 bases short, with 8 bases between. The length of the CDR3 is 14 residues. CDR1 and CDR2 (germline): DFQATT, SNEGSKA (reference sequence). The CDR3 region is CSARDSTANYGYTF. The CDR3 DNA sequence: TGCAGTGCTAGAGATTCGACAGCTAACTATGGCTACACCTTC.

CDR3 residues: CASSAARIEAFF. Here the CDR3 DNA reads TGTGCCAGCAGTGCGGCGCGGATTGAAGCTTTCTTT. This chain uses TRBV2 with TRBJ1-1; no clear D gene. Germline CDR1 and CDR2: SNHLY and FYNNEI. V was shortened by 4 bases and J by 7 bases, with 10 bases between the two germline ends. The CDR3 consists of 12 residues.

V gene TRBV5-1 combines with J gene TRBJ2-3; the D gene is possibly TRBD1 (5 bases). Germline V gene data show CDR1 as SGHRS and CDR2 as YFSETQ. V was clipped by 1 base and J by 8 bases, with 11 bases between them. There are 13 residues in the CDR3. The CDR3 reads CASSLYVQGTQYF. The CDR3 DNA sequence: TGCGCCAGCAGCTTGTACGTTCAGGGTACGCAGTATTTT.

The rearrangement links TRBV5-1 to TRBJ2-7; a weak D match, TRBD1 (6 bases). Germline-derived CDR1 and CDR2 are SGHRS and YFSETQ. The CDR3 has 15 amino acids. Trimming removed 1 base from V and 4 bases from J, with 15 bases in between. The CDR3 nucleotides are TGCGCCAGCAGCTTGCTCTCGGACAGCCGGTACGAGCAGTACTTC. It specifies CASSLLSDSRYEQYF.

This clonotype appeared a few times. The chain uses TRBV3-1 and TRBJ2-1; D gene unclear. Trimming took 4 bases from V and 6 from J, leaving 10 bases between them. This CDR3 spans 13 amino acids. Per germline, CDR1 LGHDT and CDR2 YNNKEL (reference sequence). The CDR3 region is CASSRPFGNEQFF. In DNA, the CDR3 is TGTGCCAGCAGCCGACCCTTTGGCAATGAGCAGTTCTTC.

The V and J genes are TRBV6-1 and TRBJ2-3, with a weak D call TRBD2 (5 bases). Germline loops: CDR1 MNHNS, CDR2 SASEGT. V dropped 2 bases and J dropped 7 bases, with 7 bases sitting between them. This CDR3 comprises 12 residues. CDR3 residues: CASSESGNTQYF. CDR3 bases: TGTGCCAGCAGTGAATCCGGGAATACGCAGTATTTT.

The CDR3, as DNA: TGTGCCAGCAGGCTTACAGGGGGCGGGTACGAGCAGTACTTC. Protein sequence: CASRLTGGGYEQYF. The V gene is TRBV6-2 or TRBV6-3, the J gene TRBJ2-7; 9 bases map to TRBD1. CDR3 length: 14 residues. With V trimmed by 6 bases and J by 4 bases, 7 bases remained unmatched. CDR1 is MNHEY, CDR2 SVGEGT, per germline.

V and J are TRBV10-3 and TRBJ2-7, with D perhaps being TRBD1 or TRBD2 (5 bases each). The CDR3 loop spans 14 amino acids. The ends were cut back, 8 bases at V and 6 bases at J, with 20 bases in the middle. Germline V lookup: CDR1 ENHRY, CDR2 SYGVKD. The CDR3 DNA follows: TGTGCCATCTCCGGAGATCTGATCGGGGCCGAGCAGTACTTC. Amino acid sequence: CAISGDLIGAEQYF.

The rearrangement uses TRBV7-9 and TRBJ1-1; D is ambiguous. The V gene lost 1 base and the J gene lost 6 bases, with 15 bases spanning the gap. The CDR3 totals 15 residues. Germline V lookup: CDR1 SEHNR, CDR2 FQNEAQ (reference sequence). The CDR3 DNA is TGTGCCAGCAGCTTAGGCGGCGGGGATGGGGCTGAAGCTTTCTTT. Protein product: CASSLGGGDGAEAFF. Full variable domain (outside the CDR3, taken from reference TRBV7-9 and TRBJ1-1): DTGVSQNPRHKITKRGQNVTFRCDPISEHNRLYWYRQTLGQGPEFLTYFQNEAQLEKSRLLSDRFSAERPKGSFSTLEIQRTEQGDSAMYLCASSLGGGDGAEAFFGQGTRLTVV.

This clonotype has just a few counts. As DNA, the CDR3 is TGTGCCAGCAGTTTGACGGGGCCCGCGGAGACCCAGTACTTC. It translates to CASSLTGPAETQYF. The V and J genes are TRBV12-3 or TRBV12-4 and TRBJ2-5, with D perhaps TRBD1 or TRBD2 (5 bases each). V was cut by 3 bases and J by 5 bases, with 13 bases left in between. The length of the CDR3 is 14 residues.

This clonotype has more than one count but fewer than ten. The J gene is TRBJ1-6, the V gene TRBV5-8; possible D gene TRBD1, 5 bases. V was cut by 7 bases and J by 6 bases, with 20 bases left in between. The germline CDR1 and CDR2 sequences are SGHTS and YDEGEE. The length of the CDR3 is 16 residues. Here the CDR3 DNA reads TGTGCCAGCTTCCGGGGGGGAGTCGGCCTTAATTCACCCCTCCACTTT. Amino acids: CASFRGGVGLNSPLHF. The whole variable domain, filled in from reference TRBV5-8 and TRBJ1-6, reads EAGVTQSPTHLIKTRGQQATLRCSPISGHTSVYWYQQALGLGLQFLLWYDEGEERNRGNFPPRFSGRQFPNYSSELNVNALELEDSALYLCASFRGGVGLNSPLHFGNGTRLTVT.

The chain links TRBV10-3 to TRBJ1-2; TRBD1 might be the D (5 bases). With 10 bases removed from V and 1 base from J, the gap between germline ends came to 10 bases. Germline V gives CDR1 ENHRY, CDR2 SYGVKD. This CDR3 is built from 12 residues. CDR3 nucleotides: TGTGCCACCGCAGACAGTAACTATGGCTACACCTTC. Protein sequence: CATADSNYGYTF.

This clonotype was counted a few times. The CDR3 loop is CSATRTSGGTAQYF. CDR3 sequence (DNA): TGCAGTGCCACTAGGACTAGCGGGGGGACAGCCCAGTACTTC. This rearrangement joins TRBV20-1 to TRBJ2-5; 14 bases match TRBD2. Germline V CDR1 and CDR2: DFQATT, SNEGSKA (reference sequence). This CDR3 has 14 residues. V lost 6 bases to trimming and J lost 9 bases; unmatched junction nucleotides: 9.

The rearrangement links TRBV5-1 to TRBJ2-5, with 7 bases aligning to TRBD2. There are 16 residues in the CDR3. The V and J ends lost 4 bases and 0 bases, in that order; junction bases with no gene match: 9. Germline loops: CDR1 SGHRS, CDR2 YFSETQ. CDR3: CASSLGLVRDQETQYF. The CDR3 DNA sequence: TGCGCCAGCAGCCTCGGACTAGTTCGGGACCAAGAGACCCAGTACTTC.